These 16 T cell receptor beta chains were sequenced from one sample in a study of blood T cell repertoires in COVID-19. TCRdb's copy holds only in-frame clones and misses some; the assay was immunoSEQ multiplex PCR. The sample has over 200,000 clones; around 86% are singletons. The source material was peripheral blood. Source of these receptors: a human donor in a cohort sampled during active COVID-19.

This sequence joins TRBV5-4 and TRBJ2-7, with 9 bases identical to TRBD1. Germline loops: CDR1 SGHNT, CDR2 YYREEE (reference sequence). The CDR3 length is 15 residues. V shed 3 bases and J 2 bases; nucleotides not matched to a gene: 6. The CDR3 nucleotides read TGTGCCAGCAGCTCACCGGGACAGGGTACCTACGAGCAGTACTTC. This codes for CASSSPGQGTYEQYF. The full variable domain, with the rest looked up from reference TRBV5-4 and TRBJ2-7, is ETGVTQSPTHLIKTRGQQVTLRCSSQSGHNTVSWYQQALGQGPQFIFQYYREEENGRGNFPPRFSGLQFPNYSSELNVNALELDDSALYLCASSSPGQGTYEQYFGPGTRLTVT.

The chain couples TRBV5-8 to TRBJ2-7, with D hard to call. V was cut by 1 base and J by 2 bases, with 7 bases left in between. The CDR3 runs 13 residues. The germline gives CDR1 SGHTS, CDR2 YDEGEE. The CDR3 coding sequence is TGTGCCAGCAGCTTGCGGTTCACCTACGAGCAGTACTTC. Translated: CASSLRFTYEQYF.

The genes are TRBV14 and TRBJ1-1; D unclear. CDR1 is SGHDN and CDR2 is FVKESK in the germline V gene. V gave up 2 bases and J gave up 0 bases, with 7 bases separating them. This CDR3 is built from 14 residues. CDR3 in DNA: TGTGCCAGCAGCCAACAGATTATGAACACTGAAGCTTTCTTT. It translates to CASSQQIMNTEAFF.

The J gene is TRBJ2-7, the V gene TRBV27; 8 positions match TRBD1. Germline lookup yields CDR1 MNHEY and CDR2 SMNVEV (reference sequence). V lost 2 bases and J lost 7; bases outside the gene matches: 10. This CDR3 has 15 residues. CDR3 in amino acids: CASSLKGGQAREQYF. In DNA, the CDR3 is TGTGCCAGCAGTTTAAAAGGGGGACAGGCTAGGGAGCAGTACTTC.

J is TRBJ1-1 and V is TRBV6-2 or TRBV6-3; 7 bases are a match to TRBD1. This CDR3 is 14 amino acids long. Germline CDR1 MNHEY, CDR2 SVGEGT. After removal of 6 bases from V and 4 bases from J, the junction contained 8 bases not matched to a gene. CDR3 in amino acids: CASSTGTAVTEAFF. The DNA of the CDR3 is TGTGCCAGCAGCACCGGGACAGCAGTCACTGAAGCTTTCTTT.

The V gene is TRBV5-6, the J gene TRBJ1-4, with TRBD1 matching over 8 bases. The length of the CDR3 is 14 residues. Trimming at V came to 1 base and at J to 7 bases, leaving 3 bases not matched to a gene. From germline, CDR1 is SGHDT and CDR2 YYEEEE. Here the CDR3 DNA reads TGTGCCAGCAGCTTGCGACAGGGGATTGAAAAACTGTTTTTT. This gives the protein CASSLRQGIEKLFF.

The J gene is TRBJ1-2, the V gene TRBV12-3 or TRBV12-4; 9 bases are a match to TRBD1. The CDR3 has 13 residues. J lost 5 bases, V lost 4 bases, and 2 bases had no gene match. CDR3 bases: TGTGCCAGCAGTTGGGACAGGGATTATGGCTACACCTTC. Protein sequence: CASSWDRDYGYTF.

The chain couples TRBV2 to TRBJ2-7; 8 nucleotides align to TRBD2. Germline lookup yields CDR1 SNHLY and CDR2 FYNNEI. The CDR3 sequence is 15 residues long. The V gene end was trimmed by 2 bases and the J gene end by 0 bases; junction bases not matched to a gene: 3. DNA of the CDR3: TGTGCCAGCAGTGAAACTAGCGGAGACTCCTACGAGCAGTACTTC. Translation: CASSETSGDSYEQYF.

The chain couples TRBV27 to TRBJ1-1, with D uncertain. The CDR3 has 15 amino acids. V dropped 0 bases and J dropped 4 bases, with 12 bases sitting between them. CDR1 and CDR2 (germline): MNHEY, SMNVEV (reference sequence). The CDR3 spells CASSLSSGWSTEAFF. CDR3 DNA sequence: TGTGCCAGCAGTTTATCCTCTGGGTGGAGCACTGAAGCTTTCTTT.

The chain recombines TRBV6-2 or TRBV6-3 with TRBJ2-2; 7 bases are shared with TRBD1. This CDR3 contains 15 residues. V dropped 4 bases and J dropped 0; count of bases not matched to a gene: 2. Germline V CDR1 and CDR2: MNHEY, SVGEGT. The CDR3 spells CASSWDRSNTGELFF. The DNA of the CDR3 is TGTGCCAGCAGTTGGGACAGATCGAACACCGGGGAGCTGTTTTTT.

The chain uses TRBV7-2 and TRBJ2-1, with TRBD2 identical over 13 bases. The CDR3 runs to 15 residues. Germline V CDR1 and CDR2: SGHTA, FQGNSA. The trim removed 4 bases at V and 9 bases at J, leaving 6 bases unmatched. CDR3 sequence: CASSSPGLAGVEQFF. CDR3 coding DNA: TGTGCCAGCAGCTCCCCCGGACTAGCGGGAGTTGAGCAGTTCTTC.

The sample holds one count of this clone. The V gene is TRBV27, the J gene TRBJ1-2; 7 nucleotides agree with TRBD1. V dropped 2 bases and J dropped 2; count of bases not matched to a gene: 5. There are 15 residues in the CDR3. CDR1 is MNHEY, CDR2 SMNVEV, per germline (reference sequence). The CDR3 bases are TGTGCCAGCAGTTTAATGTGGGGACAGAACTATGGCTACACCTTC. Translated: CASSLMWGQNYGYTF.

The rearrangement links TRBV7-8 to TRBJ2-7; TRBD2 matches 7 bases. Germline trimming cut 5 bases from V and 7 bases from J; bases unmatched to any gene: 11. Germline assignment: CDR1 SGHVS and CDR2 FQNEAQ. The CDR3 runs 14 residues. The CDR3 sequence is CASSQRDQLWEQYF. CDR3 nucleotide sequence: TGTGCCAGCAGCCAGCGGGACCAACTATGGGAGCAGTACTTC.

The CDR3 sequence is CASSLVGQVLSGNTIYF. The CDR3 coding sequence is TGTGCCAGCAGCTTAGTGGGCCAAGTTCTCTCTGGAAACACCATATATTTT. The chain has TRBV7-9 and TRBJ1-3; D gene uncertain. This CDR3 is 17 amino acids long. Germline V lookup: CDR1 SEHNR, CDR2 FQNEAQ (reference sequence). The V gene lost 1 base and the J gene lost 0 bases, with 13 bases spanning the gap.

This chain joins TRBV5-8 and TRBJ2-7, with a tentative D call TRBD2 (6 bases). Germline lookup yields CDR1 SGHTS and CDR2 YDEGEE. V lost 1 base and J 2 bases, leaving 13 bases between the germline ends. The CDR3 loop spans 15 amino acids. Here the CDR3 reads CASSLWGSGAYEQYF. Here the CDR3 DNA reads TGTGCCAGCAGCTTGTGGGGTAGCGGAGCCTACGAGCAGTACTTC.

The genes are TRBV7-3 and TRBJ2-2; tentatively, D is TRBD1 (5 bases). Germline V CDR1 and CDR2: SGHTA, FQGTGA. The CDR3 totals 17 residues. With 2 bases removed from V and 3 bases from J, the gap between germline ends came to 16 bases. The CDR3 here is CASSLEFLGRDTGELFF. The CDR3 DNA is TGTGCCAGCAGCTTAGAGTTTTTGGGCAGGGACACCGGGGAGCTGTTTTTT. Looking up the rest from reference TRBV7-3 and TRBJ2-2 gives the full variable domain: GAGVSQTPSNKVTEKGKYVELRCDPISGHTALYWYRQSLGQGPEFLIYFQGTGAADDSGLPNDRFFAVRPEGSVSTLKIQRTERGDSAVYLCASSLEFLGRDTGELFFGEGSRLTVL.